Presented here are 14 T cell receptor beta chains from one specimen sequenced in a study of shared clonotypes between healthy human individuals. Some clones are missing from TCRdb's copy, which holds only in-frame ones; the method was immunoSEQ multiplex PCR. Of about 530,000 clones listed, about three quarters are singletons. Sample: PBMCs. Every receptor here comes from a woman aged 40 to 50 in good health. Some clones in this sample may be carry-over from other donors' samples.

The chain has TRBV7-2 and TRBJ2-2, with TRBD2 as a possible D gene (6 bases). Germline values: CDR1 SGHTA, CDR2 FQGNSA. The CDR3 extends over 14 amino acids. The V end was cut by 5 bases, the J end by 0 bases, with 7 bases between. CDR3 bases: TGTGCCAGCAGCCGGGACTCGAACACCGGGGAGCTGTTTTTT. Translating it yields CASSRDSNTGELFF.

About this clone itself: Since a far larger clone is one base different, this is likely a read error. This chain uses TRBV7-9 with TRBJ1-2, with D possibly being TRBD1 (5 bases). Germline-derived CDR1 and CDR2 are SEHNR and FQNEAQ (reference sequence). Trimming left V 1 base short and J 5 bases short, with 5 bases between. CDR3 size: 12 residues. CDR3 sequence (DNA): TGTGCCAGCAGCTTAGGGGGGTATGGCTACACCTTC. Translation gives CASSLGGYGYTF.

The chain joins TRBV30 to TRBJ1-6, with D possibly TRBD1 on 5 matching bases. The CDR3 is made up of 14 amino acids. The germline V gene encodes CDR1 GTSNPN and CDR2 SVGIG (reference sequence). Trimming left V 4 bases short and J 1 base short, with 8 bases between. The CDR3 sequence is CAWTKGSYNSPLHF. The CDR3 coding sequence is TGTGCCTGGACGAAGGGGTCCTATAATTCACCCCTCCACTTT.

In this sample, this clone turned up a few times. The J gene is TRBJ1-2, the V gene TRBV14, with D unresolved. Germline CDR1 is SGHDN and CDR2 is FVKESK. V was pared by 1 base and J by 7 bases, with 19 bases between. CDR3 length: 16 residues. In nucleotides, the CDR3 is TGTGCCAGCAGCCAAGTTCATCCCGGACGAGCTCCTGGCTACACCTTC. It translates to CASSQVHPGRAPGYTF. The full variable domain, with the rest looked up from reference TRBV14 and TRBJ1-2, is EAGVTQFPSHSVIEKGQTVTLRCDPISGHDNLYWYRRVMGKEIKFLLHFVKESKQDESGMPNNRFLAERTGGTYSTLKVQPAELEDSGVYFCASSQVHPGRAPGYTFGSGTRLTVV.

This chain links TRBV6-1 with TRBJ2-7, with TRBD1 matching over 7 bases. This CDR3 contains 14 residues. The junction had 2 bases not matched to a gene; V was cut back by 1 base and J by 2 bases. Germline CDR1 reads MNHNS; CDR2 reads SASEGT. CDR3 sequence (DNA): TGTGCCAGCAGTGAAGGTCAGGGGGCCTACGAGCAGTACTTC. It codes for CASSEGQGAYEQYF.

The rearrangement uses TRBV15 and TRBJ2-5; D unresolved. CDR1 is LNHNV and CDR2 is YYDKDF in the germline V gene (reference sequence). Trimming took off 2 bases at V and 2 bases at J, with 6 bases between the two ends. This CDR3 is 13 amino acids long. The CDR3 DNA sequence: TGTGCCACCAGCAGAAGCCCTCAAGAGACCCAGTACTTC. This codes for CATSRSPQETQYF.

J is TRBJ2-3 and V is TRBV5-1; tentative D call: TRBD1 (5 bases). V lost 1 base, J lost 3 bases, and 12 bases lay in between. Germline lookup yields CDR1 SGHRS and CDR2 YFSETQ. The CDR3 has 15 residues. CDR3 amino acids: CASSLQGLRTDTQYF. In nucleotides, the CDR3 is TGCGCCAGCAGCTTGCAGGGCCTCAGGACAGATACGCAGTATTTT.

The CDR3 spells CASSQVSYRWRGRNEQFF. As DNA, the CDR3 is TGTGCCAGCAGCCAAGTTTCGTATAGGTGGCGGGGGAGGAATGAGCAGTTCTTC. This sequence joins TRBV4-2 and TRBJ2-1; 7 nucleotides match TRBD2. The V gene end was trimmed by 1 base and the J gene end by 7 bases; junction bases not matched to a gene: 16. Germline CDR1 and CDR2: LGHNA and YNFKEQ. The CDR3 contains 18 residues.

The rearrangement uses TRBV13 and TRBJ2-1; D ambiguous. The CDR3 is 15 residues long. Trimming stripped 0 bases from V and 1 base from J, with 7 bases between. Germline CDR1 PRHDT, CDR2 FYEKMQ (reference sequence). The CDR3 is CASSLGANSYNEQFF. The CDR3 DNA is TGTGCCAGCAGCTTAGGGGCCAATTCCTACAATGAGCAGTTCTTC.

The chain joins TRBV29-1 to TRBJ2-6, with D uncertain. Germline CDR1 and CDR2: SQVTM and ANQGSEA. The CDR3 is 15 amino acids. V dropped 4 bases and J dropped 0 bases, with 10 bases sitting between them. The CDR3 region is CSVGGYSSGANVLTF. CDR3 sequence (DNA): TGCAGCGTTGGGGGATACTCCTCTGGGGCCAACGTCCTGACTTTC.

This clone appeared a few times. The chain has TRBV7-9 and TRBJ1-2; D is unresolved. Germline V gives CDR1 SEHNR, CDR2 FQNEAQ (reference sequence). V lost 0 bases and J lost 1, with 6 bases in between. The CDR3 sequence is 14 residues long. The CDR3 loop is CASSLALVNYGYTF. The CDR3 DNA reads as TGTGCCAGCAGCTTAGCGTTGGTTAACTATGGCTACACCTTC.

This sequence joins TRBV5-6 and TRBJ2-5; possible D gene TRBD2, 6 bases. CDR3 length equals 15 residues. Germline V gene data show CDR1 as SGHDT and CDR2 as YYEEEE. Trimming removed 4 bases from V and 2 bases from J, with 15 bases in between. The CDR3 reads CASSGNVADQETQYF. The DNA for the CDR3 is TGTGCCAGCAGCGGTAATGTAGCGGATCAAGAGACCCAGTACTTC. Filled out from reference TRBV5-6 and TRBJ2-5, the complete variable domain reads DAGVTQSPTHLIKTRGQQVTLRCSPKSGHDTVSWYQQALGQGPQFIFQYYEEEERQRGNFPDRFSGHQFPNYSSELNVNALLLGDSALYLCASSGNVADQETQYFGPGTRLLVL.

This clone appeared a single time. V and J are TRBV5-1 and TRBJ2-3; TRBD1 matches at 7 bases. This CDR3 comprises 16 residues. The germline V gene has CDR1 SGHRS and CDR2 YFSETQ. V lost 2 bases and J lost 0; bases outside the gene matches: 6. The CDR3 sequence: CASSLGQDSSTDTQYF. CDR3 coding DNA: TGCGCCAGCAGCTTAGGACAGGACTCTAGCACAGATACGCAGTATTTT.

The chain uses TRBV18 and TRBJ2-1; D may be TRBD1 (6 bases). CDR1 is KGHSH, CDR2 LQKENI, per germline. V lost 3 bases and J 9 bases, leaving 27 bases between the germline ends. This CDR3 is built from 18 residues. CDR3: CASSPPGTGLKLVVEQFF. The CDR3 bases are TGTGCCAGCTCACCCCCGGGTACAGGGCTAAAATTGGTTGTTGAGCAGTTCTTC.